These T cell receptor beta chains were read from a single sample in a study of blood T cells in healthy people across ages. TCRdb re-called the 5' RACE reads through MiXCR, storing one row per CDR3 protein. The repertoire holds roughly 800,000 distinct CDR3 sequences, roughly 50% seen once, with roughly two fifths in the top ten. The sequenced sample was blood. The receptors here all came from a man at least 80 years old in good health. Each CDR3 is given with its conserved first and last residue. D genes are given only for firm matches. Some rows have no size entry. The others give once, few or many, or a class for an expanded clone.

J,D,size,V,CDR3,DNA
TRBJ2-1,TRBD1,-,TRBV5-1,CASSGGGTGGNEQFF,TGCGCCAGCAGCGGCGGGGGGACAGGGGGCAATGAGCAGTTCTTC
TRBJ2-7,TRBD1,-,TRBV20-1,CSAPTGDPRGQYF,TGCAGTGCCCCCACAGGGGATCCAAGAGGACAGTACTTC
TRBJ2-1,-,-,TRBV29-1,CSVEEQVPYNEQFF,TGCAGCGTTGAAGAACAGGTACCCTACAATGAGCAGTTCTTC
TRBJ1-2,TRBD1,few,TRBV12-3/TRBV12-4,CASSFFLDRAKNYGYTF,TGTGCCAGCAGTTTTTTCCTGGACAGGGCAAAAAACTATGGCTACACCTTC
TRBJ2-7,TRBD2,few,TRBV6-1,CASSRYFQAGFSYEQYF,TGTGCCAGCAGCCGGTACTTCCAAGCGGGGTTCTCCTACGAGCAGTACTTC
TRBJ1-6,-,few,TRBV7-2,CASSLVRAYNSPLHF,TGTGCCAGCAGCTTAGTCAGGGCTTATAATTCACCCCTCCACTTT
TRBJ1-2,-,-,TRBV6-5,CASSYKGGYTF,TGTGCCAGCAGTTACAAGGGTGGCTACACCTTC
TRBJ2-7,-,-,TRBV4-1,CASSQADYTSSYEQYF,TGCGCCAGCAGCCAGGCCGACTACACGAGCTCCTACGAGCAGTACTTC
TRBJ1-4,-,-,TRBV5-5,CASSPGPASDEKLFF,TGTGCCAGCAGCCCCGGTCCTGCCTCGGATGAAAAACTGTTTTTT
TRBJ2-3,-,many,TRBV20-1,CSASDGPPDTQYF,TGCAGTGCTAGTGACGGACCCCCCGATACGCAGTATTTT
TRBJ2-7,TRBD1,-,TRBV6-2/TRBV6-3,CASSGTVMAYEQYF,TGTGCCAGCAGTGGGACAGTGATGGCCTACGAGCAGTACTTC
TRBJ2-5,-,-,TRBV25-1,CASSEGQGLVETQYF,TGTGCCAGCAGTGAAGGCCAGGGGTTAGTTGAGACCCAGTACTTC
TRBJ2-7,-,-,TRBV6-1,CASSIKTEPYEQYF,TGTGCCAGCAGTATCAAGACCGAACCCTACGAGCAGTACTTC
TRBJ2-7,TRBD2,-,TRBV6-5,CASSYQISGSYSYEQYF,TGTGCCAGCAGTTACCAAATTAGCGGGAGTTACTCCTACGAGCAGTACTTC
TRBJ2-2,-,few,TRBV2,CASSVGTGELFF,TGTGCCAGCAGTGTGGGCACCGGGGAGCTGTTTTTT
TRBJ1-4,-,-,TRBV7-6,CASTAGPFATNEKLFF,TGTGCCAGCACCGCAGGGCCCTTTGCAACTAATGAAAAACTGTTTTTT
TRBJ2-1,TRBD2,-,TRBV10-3,CAIRATSGRGNEQFF,TGTGCCATCAGGGCCACTAGCGGGAGAGGCAATGAGCAGTTCTTC
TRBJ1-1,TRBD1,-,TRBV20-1,CSARAGTVNTEAFF,TGCAGTGCTAGAGCGGGGACAGTGAACACTGAAGCTTTCTTT
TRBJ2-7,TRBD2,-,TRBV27,CACSPLAGGFSYEQYF,TGTGCCTGCAGTCCCCTAGCGGGAGGCTTCTCCTACGAGCAGTACTTC
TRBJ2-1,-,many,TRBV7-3,CASSYARSSYNEQFF,TGTGCCAGCAGCTACGCCAGGAGCTCCTACAATGAGCAGTTCTTC
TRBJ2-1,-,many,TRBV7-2,CASSLVGRDQFF,TGTGCCAGCAGCTTAGTTGGGCGGGATCAGTTCTTC
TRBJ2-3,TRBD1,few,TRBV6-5,CASSGTGGHRYAYF,TGTGCCAGCAGCGGGACAGGGGGTCACAGATACGCGTATTTT
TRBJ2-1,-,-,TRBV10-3,CAISESVGGGQQFF,TGTGCCATCAGTGAGTCGGTAGGGGGGGGTCAGCAGTTCTTC
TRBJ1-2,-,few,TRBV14,CASSLGLYGYTF,TGTGCCAGCAGCTTGGGTCTCTATGGCTACACCTTC
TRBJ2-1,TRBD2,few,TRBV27,CASSPGLAGYEQFF,TGTGCCAGCAGTCCGGGACTAGCGGGATATGAGCAGTTCTTC
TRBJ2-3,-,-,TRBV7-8,CASSLGAGGGDTQYF,TGTGCCAGCAGCTTAGGGGCAGGGGGAGGAGATACGCAGTATTTT
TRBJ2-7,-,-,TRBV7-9,CASSLPGPTYEQYF,TGTGCCAGCAGCTTGCCAGGGCCTACCTACGAGCAGTACTTC
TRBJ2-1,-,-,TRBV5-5,CASTPGLGGNHNEQFF,TGTGCCAGCACCCCCGGGTTGGGCGGGAACCACAATGAGCAGTTCTTC
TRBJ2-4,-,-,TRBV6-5,CASTAMDGAKNIQYF,TGTGCCAGCACTGCGATGGATGGAGCCAAAAACATTCAGTACTTC
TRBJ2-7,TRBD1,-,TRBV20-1,CSATEQGARYEQYF,TGCAGTGCTACAGAACAGGGGGCGCGTTACGAGCAGTACTTC
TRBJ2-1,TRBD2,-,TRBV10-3,CAISRTSVSNEQFF,TGTGCCATCAGCCGGACTAGCGTTAGCAATGAGCAGTTCTTC
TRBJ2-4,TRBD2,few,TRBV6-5,CASRAPGGDIQYF,TGTGCCAGCAGGGCGCCGGGAGGTGACATTCAGTACTTC
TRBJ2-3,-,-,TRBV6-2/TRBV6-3,CASRWAGAYAYF,TGTGCCAGCAGGTGGGCGGGGGCATACGCGTATTTT
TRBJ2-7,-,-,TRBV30,CAWSMRGYEQYF,TGTGCCTGGAGTATGAGGGGGTACGAGCAGTACTTC
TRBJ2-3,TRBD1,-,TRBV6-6,CASRPGFRDRGADTQYF,TGTGCCAGCAGACCAGGATTCCGGGACAGGGGGGCAGATACGCAGTATTTT
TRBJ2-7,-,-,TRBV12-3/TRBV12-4,CASSPTGSSSLEQYF,TGTGCCAGCAGTCCTACAGGGTCTTCCTCACTCGAGCAGTACTTC
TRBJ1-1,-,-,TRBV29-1,CSVGGRMGNTEAFF,TGCAGCGTTGGAGGGAGAATGGGGAACACTGAAGCTTTCTTT
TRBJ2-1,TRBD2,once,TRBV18,CASSQPGTSGWNEQFF,TGTGCCAGCTCACAACCCGGGACTAGCGGGTGGAATGAGCAGTTCTTC
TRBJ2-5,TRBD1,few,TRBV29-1,CSVVGGREETQYF,TGCAGCGTTGTAGGGGGCAGAGAAGAGACCCAGTACTTC
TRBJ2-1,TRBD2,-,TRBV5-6,CASSLEGGSGLSYNEQFF,TGTGCCAGCAGCTTGGAGGGCGGGAGTGGTCTTTCCTACAATGAGCAGTTCTTC
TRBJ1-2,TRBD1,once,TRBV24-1,CATSDSTGTGGAGYTF,TGTGCCACCAGTGATTCAACCGGGACAGGGGGCGCTGGCTACACCTTC
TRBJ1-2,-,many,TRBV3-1,CASSQDPQGTYGYTF,TGTGCCAGCAGCCAAGACCCCCAGGGTACCTATGGCTACACCTTC